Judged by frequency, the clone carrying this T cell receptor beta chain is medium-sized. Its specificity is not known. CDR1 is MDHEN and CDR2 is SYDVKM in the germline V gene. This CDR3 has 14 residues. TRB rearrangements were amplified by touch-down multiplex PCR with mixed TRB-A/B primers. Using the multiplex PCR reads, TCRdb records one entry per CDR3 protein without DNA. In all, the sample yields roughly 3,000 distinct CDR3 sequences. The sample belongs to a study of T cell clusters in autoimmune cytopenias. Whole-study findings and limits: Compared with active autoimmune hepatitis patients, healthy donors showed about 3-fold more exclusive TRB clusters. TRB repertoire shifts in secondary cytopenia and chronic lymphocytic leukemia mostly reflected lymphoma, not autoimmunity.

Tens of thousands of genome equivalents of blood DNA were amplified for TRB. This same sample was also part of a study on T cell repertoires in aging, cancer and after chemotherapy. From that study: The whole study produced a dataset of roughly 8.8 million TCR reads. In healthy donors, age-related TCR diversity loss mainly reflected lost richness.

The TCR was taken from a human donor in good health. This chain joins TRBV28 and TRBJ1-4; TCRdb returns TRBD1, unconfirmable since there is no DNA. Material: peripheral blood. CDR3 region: CASSSRQGREKLFF.